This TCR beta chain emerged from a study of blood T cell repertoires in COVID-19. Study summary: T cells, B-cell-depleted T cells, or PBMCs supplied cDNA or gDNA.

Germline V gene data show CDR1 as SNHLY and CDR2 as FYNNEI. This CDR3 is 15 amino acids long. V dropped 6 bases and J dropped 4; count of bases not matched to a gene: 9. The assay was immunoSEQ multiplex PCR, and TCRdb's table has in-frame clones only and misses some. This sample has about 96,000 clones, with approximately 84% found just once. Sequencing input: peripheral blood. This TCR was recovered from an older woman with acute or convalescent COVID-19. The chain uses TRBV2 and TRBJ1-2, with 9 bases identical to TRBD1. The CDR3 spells CASSNRDRVGYGYTF. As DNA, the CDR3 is TGTGCCAGCAGCAACCGGGACAGGGTGGGCTATGGCTACACCTTC.